This T cell receptor beta chain came from a study of OX40 agonist ivuxolimab in advanced cancers. Study-wide context: Ivuxolimab was delivered to patients intravenously every 2 weeks at doses spanning 0.01 to 10 mg/kg. Previous treatment with anti-PD-1, anti-PD-L1 or anti-CTLA-4 therapy was allowed; 40% had received some. Study-level findings and limits: On average, CD8+ T cells had more expanded clones than CD4+.

The length of the CDR3 is 12 residues. V lost 10 bases and J 1 base, leaving 11 bases between the germline ends. From germline, CDR1 is ENHRY and CDR2 SYGVKD. Assay: immunoSEQ multiplex PCR; the TCRdb copy retains only in-frame clones and omits some. The sample shows roughly 56,000 clones, about 83% of them seen only once. On this clone: Its antigen is not known.

The receptor comes from an adult with an advanced solid tumor such as melanoma, head and neck, liver or kidney cancer. The sequenced sample was CD4+ or CD8+ T cells sorted from blood, obtained in a trial of the OX40 agonist ivuxolimab. The chain carries TRBV10-3 and TRBJ2-7; D is uncertain. The CDR3 protein is CATRQASYEQYF. In nucleotides, the CDR3 is TGTGCCACTCGGCAGGCATCCTACGAGCAGTACTTC.